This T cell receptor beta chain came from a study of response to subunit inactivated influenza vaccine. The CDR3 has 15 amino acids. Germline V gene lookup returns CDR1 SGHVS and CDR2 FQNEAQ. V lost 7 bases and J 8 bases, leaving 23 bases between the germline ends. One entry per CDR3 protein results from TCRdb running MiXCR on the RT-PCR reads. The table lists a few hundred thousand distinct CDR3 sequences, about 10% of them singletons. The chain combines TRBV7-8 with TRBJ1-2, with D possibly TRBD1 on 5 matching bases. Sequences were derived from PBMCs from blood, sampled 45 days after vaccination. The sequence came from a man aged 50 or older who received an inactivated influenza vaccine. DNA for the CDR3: TGTGCCAGCACCCCGGCGGGGGGATTCGGAGGCGGCTACACCTTC. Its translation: CASTPAGGFGGGYTF.